The rows below give T cell receptor beta chains drawn from one sample of a study of cytomegalovirus exposure and HLA in healthy donors. The data were produced by immunoSEQ multiplex PCR, yet TCRdb's version contains in-frame clones alone and is incomplete. The table lists just over 95,000 clones, about 76% of them singletons, with 4.5% to 6% in the top ten. The sequencing input was PBMCs. The receptors derive from a middle-aged woman in good health and CMV-seronegative. Each CDR3 is given with its conserved first and last residue. D genes are given only for firm matches. Part of the rows lack a size; the others show once, few, many or a class for expanded clones.

j_call d_call v_call clone_size cdr3_aa cdr3_nt
TRBJ1-6 - TRBV5-1 - CASSLGPENSPLHF TGCGCCAGCAGCCTGGGTCCTGAGAATTCACCCCTCCACTTT
TRBJ2-3 TRBD2 TRBV30 - CAWSVGSGGTDTQYF TGTGCCTGGAGTGTAGGGAGCGGGGGCACAGATACGCAGTATTTT
TRBJ2-1 TRBD1 TRBV11-2 - CASSLVQGADEQFF TGTGCCAGCAGCTTAGTTCAGGGGGCTGATGAGCAGTTCTTC
TRBJ2-7 - TRBV10-2 - CASSGTKTYEQYF TGCGCCAGCAGTGGGACAAAAACCTACGAGCAGTACTTC
TRBJ1-2 TRBD1 TRBV2 few CASSDSSGQLVDYGYTF TGTGCCAGCAGTGATTCCTCGGGACAGCTAGTCGACTATGGCTACACCTTC
TRBJ2-5 TRBD1 TRBV19 - CATSDRLAIETQYF TGTGCCACTTCGGACAGGCTGGCAATCGAGACCCAGTACTTC
TRBJ2-7 TRBD2 TRBV4-2 - CASSVSGGAYEQYF TGTGCCAGCAGCGTTAGCGGGGGGGCTTACGAGCAGTACTTC
TRBJ2-1 TRBD1 TRBV5-4 - CASSLILDRANNEQFF TGTGCCAGCAGCCTCATTCTAGACAGGGCGAACAATGAGCAGTTCTTC
TRBJ2-5 - TRBV2 - CASSEVVWGDQYF TGTGCCAGCAGTGAAGTGGTCTGGGGGGACCAGTACTTC
TRBJ2-7 - TRBV10-1 - CASQASDYSRYEQYF TGCGCCAGCCAAGCTAGCGATTATTCCCGCTACGAGCAGTACTTC
TRBJ1-4 - TRBV6-1 - CASSEARGLNEKLFF TGTGCCAGCAGTGAAGCGCGGGGCCTAAATGAAAAACTGTTTTTT
TRBJ1-5 - TRBV2 - CASTGSAGQPQHF TGTGCCAGCACCGGGAGCGCGGGGCAGCCCCAGCATTTT
TRBJ1-4 - TRBV4-1 once CATSIQGASEEKLFF TGCGCCACCTCCATTCAGGGCGCATCGGAAGAAAAACTGTTTTTT
TRBJ1-1 - TRBV13 once CASSLKPNTEAFF TGTGCCAGCAGCTTAAAGCCGAACACTGAAGCTTTCTTT
TRBJ2-7 TRBD2 TRBV5-6 - CASSWGRGHYEQYF TGTGCCAGCAGCTGGGGGAGGGGTCACTACGAGCAGTACTTC
TRBJ2-2 - TRBV7-9 - CASSSSYRENTGELFF TGTGCCAGCAGCTCATCTTACAGGGAAAACACCGGGGAGCTGTTTTTT
TRBJ2-7 - TRBV2 - CASSVMEKSSYEQYF TGTGCCAGCAGTGTTATGGAGAAAAGCTCCTACGAGCAGTACTTC
TRBJ1-4 - TRBV7-2 few CASSSPGSLEKLFF TGTGCCAGCAGCTCCCCTGGCAGTTTGGAAAAACTGTTTTTT
TRBJ1-5 TRBD1 TRBV19 - CASSVAGTGSLPQHF TGTGCCAGTAGTGTGGCCGGGACAGGCAGTCTGCCCCAGCATTTT
TRBJ2-1 - TRBV27 - CASSAGTYNEQFF TGTGCCAGCAGTGCCGGGACTTACAATGAGCAGTTCTTC
TRBJ1-1 - TRBV6-5 - CASHGGARNTEAFF TGTGCCTCCCACGGCGGGGCGAGGAACACTGAAGCTTTCTTT
TRBJ2-7 TRBD2 TRBV7-6 - CASSPGGGGAHEQYF TGTGCCAGCAGCCCAGGTGGCGGGGGAGCGCACGAGCAGTACTTC
TRBJ2-7 TRBD1 TRBV5-4 - CASSLGTGSFEQYF TGTGCCAGCAGCTTGGGGACAGGGAGCTTCGAGCAGTACTTC
TRBJ2-2 - TRBV6-6 - CASSWAGGTGELFF TGTGCCAGCAGTTGGGCAGGCGGGACCGGGGAGCTGTTTTTT
TRBJ1-6 - TRBV7-2 - CASSLDRAPNSPLHF TGTGCCAGCAGCTTAGACAGGGCTCCAAATTCACCCCTCCACTTT
TRBJ2-7 - TRBV5-6 - CASSLGQATLFYEQYF TGTGCCAGCAGCTTGGGACAGGCCACGCTTTTCTACGAGCAGTACTTC
TRBJ2-7 - TRBV27 - CASSLSVGDEQYF TGTGCCAGCAGTTTATCTGTAGGGGACGAGCAGTACTTC
TRBJ2-2 - TRBV10-2 few CASSDQGITGELFF TGCGCCAGCAGTGATCAGGGGATTACCGGGGAGCTGTTTTTT
TRBJ1-1 - TRBV6-6 few CASWRAPGRTEAFF TGTGCCAGCTGGAGGGCCCCCGGTAGGACTGAAGCTTTCTTT
TRBJ1-1 TRBD1 TRBV7-8 - CASSSRQGGTEAFF TGTGCCAGCAGCTCCAGACAGGGTGGGACTGAAGCTTTCTTT
TRBJ1-2 TRBD1 TRBV7-9 - CASSPPRGLGYTF TGTGCCAGCAGCCCTCCCAGGGGGCTAGGCTACACCTTC
TRBJ1-5 TRBD1 TRBV28 - CASSLVEGAHQPQHF TGTGCCAGCAGTTTGGTGGAGGGGGCTCATCAGCCCCAGCATTTT
TRBJ1-2 - TRBV4-2 - CASSQTQGTNYGYTF TGTGCCAGCAGCCAGACACAGGGCACCAACTATGGCTACACCTTC
TRBJ2-7 - TRBV4-3 few CASSQGSGHFYEQYF TGCGCCAGCAGCCAAGGATCGGGACACTTCTACGAGCAGTACTTC
TRBJ2-1 - TRBV5-1 - CASSLRAGEYANEQFF TGCGCCAGCAGCTTGAGAGCTGGGGAGTATGCCAATGAGCAGTTCTTC
TRBJ2-3 TRBD2 TRBV28 - CASSLAGSTDTQYF TGTGCCAGCAGCTTAGCGGGGAGCACAGATACGCAGTATTTT
TRBJ2-7 TRBD1 TRBV10-2 - CASSQTRTGGSQQYF TGCGCCAGCAGCCAAACTAGGACAGGGGGCTCGCAGCAGTACTTC
TRBJ1-1 TRBD1 TRBV9 once CASSVEGTGGIEVTEAFF TGTGCCAGCAGCGTAGAAGGGACAGGGGGCATTGAAGTCACTGAAGCTTTCTTT
TRBJ2-3 TRBD2 TRBV4-3 - CASSQDNQAGGADTQYF TGCGCCAGCAGCCAAGATAACCAAGCGGGGGGGGCAGATACGCAGTATTTT
TRBJ2-7 - TRBV5-5 few CASSSWGPYEQYF TGTGCCAGCAGCTCCTGGGGGCCTTACGAGCAGTACTTC
TRBJ1-1 TRBD1 TRBV4-3 - CASSHYRGLNTEAFF TGCGCCAGCAGCCACTACAGGGGACTGAACACTGAAGCTTTCTTT